This T cell receptor beta chain was identified during a study of cytomegalovirus exposure and HLA in healthy donors. In the PCR, 60 Vbeta and 13 Jbeta primers were used. Assay used: immunoSEQ multiplex PCR; TCRdb lists only in-frame clones, some missing. This sample has some 120,000 clones, with 70% found just once. Study-wide results and limits: Among the sequence variants, a highly shared cluster was likely an artifact of sequencing. The study labeled fewer than 200 TCR beta chains cytomegalovirus-associated.

The study sampled nominally healthy donors, though unrecorded immune exposures were likely. Details on this clone: Its cognate antigen is unknown.

The specimen sequenced was PBMCs. The receptor was derived from a man younger than 40 in good health and CMV-seropositive.

The CDR3 DNA reads as TGTGCCAGCAGTTCTTGGGACAAGTCTAACTATGGCTACACCTTC. This encodes CASSSWDKSNYGYTF. This chain links TRBV2 with TRBJ1-2, with TRBD1 as a possible D gene (6 bases). The CDR3 is 15 amino acids. Between the trimmed V and J ends, which lost 5 bases and 0 bases, there was a span of 13 bases. Germline CDR1 is SNHLY and CDR2 is FYNNEI.